The 30 T cell receptor beta chains below were found in one sample sequenced in a study of blood T cell repertoires in COVID-19. Sequencing used immunoSEQ multiplex PCR; TCRdb keeps in-frame clones, though not all of them. The table has about 250,000 clones, 80% to 90% seen once; the top ten hold roughly 1.7%. The sequenced sample was PBMCs or T cells enriched from blood (not recorded which). These receptors were taken from a man in his forties or fifties who had recovered from COVID-19.

This CDR3 reads CASSLEQGYGYTF. CDR3 coding DNA: TGTGCCAGCAGCTTAGAGCAGGGTTATGGCTACACCTTC. The chain couples TRBV11-2 to TRBJ1-2; maybe TRBD1 (5 bases). Germline V CDR1 and CDR2: SGHAT, FQNNGV. Trimming shortened V by 0 bases and J by 5 bases, and 7 bases separated the two germline ends. The CDR3 runs to 13 residues.

This clone was counted between two and nine times. V and J are TRBV19 and TRBJ1-1, with a tentative D call TRBD1 (6 bases). The V gene's germline CDR1 is LNHDA and CDR2 SQIVND (reference sequence). There are 12 residues in the CDR3. The V end lost 2 bases, the J end lost 7 bases, and 8 bases lay between the germline ends. CDR3 in amino acids: CASSITGNEAFF. The CDR3 DNA reads as TGTGCCAGTAGTATAACAGGGAATGAAGCTTTCTTT. Together with reference TRBV19 and TRBJ1-1, the CDR3 gives the full variable domain: DGGITQSPKYLFRKEGQNVTLSCEQNLNHDAMYWYRQDPGQGLRLIYYSQIVNDFQKGDIAEGYSVSREKKESFPLTVTSAQKNPTAFYLCASSITGNEAFFGQGTRLTVV.

The chain links TRBV3-1 (or the pseudogene TRBV3-2) to TRBJ1-1; D possibly corresponds to TRBD1 (5 bases). The V end was cut by 3 bases, the J end by 4 bases, with 15 bases between. This CDR3 spans 15 amino acids. In germline, CDR1 is LGHDT, CDR2 YNNKEL (reference sequence). The CDR3 here is CASSQGTVGRTEAFF. The CDR3 nucleotides are TGTGCCAGCAGCCAGGGTACAGTGGGGCGCACTGAAGCTTTCTTT.

The V and J genes are TRBV3-1 (or the pseudogene TRBV3-2) and TRBJ2-7; 10 nucleotides line up with TRBD2. CDR1 is LGHDT and CDR2 is YNNKEL in the germline V gene (reference sequence). The junction had 6 bases not matched to a gene; V was cut back by 3 bases and J by 4 bases. The CDR3 has 15 amino acids. CDR3 in DNA: TGTGCCAGCAGCCAGTCTAGCGGGAGTCAATACGAGCAGTACTTC. Protein sequence: CASSQSSGSQYEQYF.

The V and J genes are TRBV7-9 and TRBJ2-1; 7 bases align to TRBD1. The CDR3 sequence is 14 residues long. V was pared by 3 bases and J by 6 bases, with 5 bases of the junction left unmatched. The germline V gene encodes CDR1 SEHNR and CDR2 FQNEAQ (reference sequence). The CDR3 reads CASSFGTVFNEQFF. The CDR3 bases are TGTGCCAGCAGCTTCGGGACAGTCTTCAATGAGCAGTTCTTC.

The rearrangement uses TRBV10-3 and TRBJ1-4, with 8 bases fitting TRBD1. This CDR3 is built from 13 residues. V was clipped by 7 bases and J by 6 bases; unmatched bases: 4. Germline CDR1 ENHRY, CDR2 SYGVKD. CDR3 region: CAIKQGADEKLFF. The CDR3 region has the DNA TGTGCCATCAAGCAGGGGGCCGATGAAAAACTGTTTTTT.

This clone was picked up one time. The chain carries TRBV30 and TRBJ1-1, with no clear D. Germline loops: CDR1 GTSNPN, CDR2 SVGIG (reference sequence). The CDR3 has 13 residues. The V and J ends lost 0 bases and 2 bases respectively, with 7 bases between them. Here the CDR3 reads CAWSVAGNTEAFF. The CDR3 nucleotides are TGTGCCTGGAGTGTGGCGGGCAACACTGAAGCTTTCTTT.

In its sample, this clone was seen once. Here the CDR3 DNA reads TGTGCCAGCAGCTCACGGGCGGGCGGGTTGAAAGAGACCCAGTACTTC. Amino acids: CASSSRAGGLKETQYF. The gene calls are TRBV5-8 and TRBJ2-5; tentative D call: TRBD2 (5 bases). CDR3 size: 16 residues. In germline, CDR1 is SGHTS, CDR2 YDEGEE. V lost 3 bases, J lost 3 bases, and 18 bases lay in between.

The chain uses TRBV14 and TRBJ2-1, with a weak D call TRBD1 (5 bases). Germline V CDR1 and CDR2: SGHDN, FVKESK. Trimming cost V 1 base and J 10 bases, with 8 bases left between them. This CDR3 is built from 12 residues. The CDR3 spells CASSQAGIEQFF. The CDR3 DNA reads as TGTGCCAGCAGCCAAGCAGGGATAGAGCAGTTCTTC.

The chain couples TRBV11-2 to TRBJ2-5; 9 positions match TRBD2. J lost 4 bases, V lost 5 bases, and 8 bases had no gene match. Germline CDR1 and CDR2: SGHAT and FQNNGV. This CDR3 has 15 amino acids. The CDR3 spells CASSVNSGGGETQYF. CDR3 coding DNA: TGTGCCAGCAGCGTGAATAGCGGGGGCGGAGAGACCCAGTACTTC.

There are a few counts of this clone. The J gene is TRBJ1-5, the V gene TRBV19, with D unresolved. In germline, CDR1 is LNHDA, CDR2 SQIVND (reference sequence). V lost 5 bases and J 2 bases, leaving 10 bases between the germline ends. This CDR3 comprises 14 residues. CDR3 region: CASSFKAGNQPQHF. DNA of the CDR3: TGTGCCAGTAGTTTTAAGGCGGGCAATCAGCCCCAGCATTTT.

The chain carries TRBV14 and TRBJ2-7; 7 nucleotides align to TRBD1. This CDR3 is built from 12 residues. Losses at the gene ends were 5 bases for V and 3 bases for J; bases not matched to a gene: 1. Germline V CDR1 and CDR2: SGHDN, FVKESK. The CDR3 bases are TGTGCCAGCAGCAGACAGGGCTACGAGCAGTACTTC. Translating it yields CASSRQGYEQYF.

The V and J genes are TRBV30 and TRBJ1-4, with TRBD1 as a possible D gene (6 bases). Germline V gene lookup returns CDR1 GTSNPN and CDR2 SVGIG (reference sequence). There are 12 residues in the CDR3. V gave up 0 bases and J gave up 16 bases, with 15 bases separating them. In DNA, the CDR3 is TGTGCCTGGAGTGTACTGGGGACAAATCCGTTTTTT. Amino acid sequence: CAWSVLGTNPFF. Full variable domain (remainder filled in from reference TRBV30 and TRBJ1-4): SQTIHQWPATLVQPVGSPLSLECTVEGTSNPNLYWYRQAAGRGLQLLFYSVGIGQISSEVPQNLSASRPQDRQFILSSKKLLLSDSGFYLCAWSVLGTNPFFGSGTQLSVL.

The rearrangement joins TRBV6-5 to TRBJ1-4; maybe TRBD1 (5 bases). The CDR3 is 14 residues long. Germline V gene data show CDR1 as MNHEY and CDR2 as SVGAGI. Deletions cut 8 bases from V and 1 base from J, with 11 bases between. This CDR3 reads CASLVQGTNEKLFF. CDR3 DNA sequence: TGTGCCAGCTTGGTCCAGGGAACTAATGAAAAACTGTTTTTT.

This chain links TRBV5-1 with TRBJ1-4; D is ambiguous. Germline CDR1 SGHRS, CDR2 YFSETQ. V lost 4 bases, J lost 0 bases, and 13 bases lay in between. The CDR3 contains 16 residues. CDR3 sequence: CASSPRHQTTNEKLFF. The CDR3, as DNA: TGCGCCAGCAGCCCTCGTCACCAGACAACTAATGAAAAACTGTTTTTT.

The sample holds a few counts of this clone. The gene calls are TRBV6-2 or TRBV6-3 and TRBJ2-1; 11 nucleotides align to TRBD2. The length of the CDR3 is 19 residues. Germline values: CDR1 MNHEY, CDR2 SVGEGT. J gave up 0 bases and V 2 bases, and 9 bases lay outside the gene matches. CDR3 nucleotides: TGTGCCAGCAGTTACCCTCTAGCGGGGGGCGGTAGCTCCTACAATGAGCAGTTCTTC. It is translated as CASSYPLAGGGSSYNEQFF.

This chain uses TRBV19 with TRBJ1-6; the D is unclear. V was cut by 6 bases and J by 7 bases, with 10 bases left in between. The germline V gene has CDR1 LNHDA and CDR2 SQIVND (reference sequence). The CDR3 extends over 13 amino acids. Here the CDR3 DNA reads TGTGCCAGTAGCCCCATGCGGAATTCACCCCTCCACTTT. It translates to CASSPMRNSPLHF.

This clone has a single count. The chain employs TRBV9 and TRBJ1-2; 8 bases map to TRBD1. V lost 0 bases and J lost 4; bases outside the gene matches: 8. The CDR3 consists of 16 residues. CDR1 is SGDLS, CDR2 YYNGEE, per germline. DNA of the CDR3: TGTGCCAGCAGCGTAGGGGCAGGGGGCTCGGTCTATGGCTACACCTTC. Its protein product is CASSVGAGGSVYGYTF.

The chain is built from TRBV12-3 or TRBV12-4 and TRBJ1-5; D unclear. Trimming took 3 bases from V and 6 from J, leaving 6 bases between them. The CDR3 sequence is 12 residues long. CDR3 amino acids: CASSFGSQPQHF. Written as DNA, the CDR3 is TGTGCCAGCAGTTTCGGTAGTCAGCCCCAGCATTTT.

V gene TRBV2 combines with J gene TRBJ1-5, with D possibly TRBD1 on 6 matching bases. V lost 9 bases and J 3 bases, leaving 12 bases between the germline ends. The CDR3 is 13 residues long. Germline values: CDR1 SNHLY, CDR2 FYNNEI. CDR3 in DNA: TGTGCCAGTCTTGGACAGTTCAATCAGCCCCAGCATTTT. Translated, it gives CASLGQFNQPQHF.

As concerns this clone: The same CDR3 also results from other DNA sequences found in this sample. The chain couples TRBV3-1 (or the pseudogene TRBV3-2) to TRBJ1-4; D is uncertain. The CDR3 has 15 residues. Per germline, CDR1 LGHDT and CDR2 YNNKEL (reference sequence). Between the trimmed V and J ends, which lost 0 bases and 4 bases, there was a span of 9 bases. The CDR3 reads CASSQDGGNNEKLFF. In DNA form, the CDR3 reads TGTGCCAGCAGCCAAGATGGAGGGAATAATGAAAAACTGTTTTTT.

The chain carries TRBV3-1 (or the pseudogene TRBV3-2) and TRBJ1-1; D is perhaps TRBD1 (6 bases). Germline V gene lookup returns CDR1 LGHDT and CDR2 YNNKEL (reference sequence). The germline V and J ends were trimmed by 3 bases and 3 bases, with 11 bases remaining between them. This CDR3 contains 14 residues. CDR3 region: CASSQSPGDTEAFF. CDR3 DNA sequence: TGTGCCAGCAGCCAGTCCCCAGGGGACACTGAAGCTTTCTTT.

Only one count was recorded for this clone. CDR3 sequence reads: CASSQHADGQPSYEQYF. The CDR3 region has the DNA TGTGCCAGCAGCCAACATGCTGACGGACAGCCCTCCTACGAGCAGTACTTC. The chain uses TRBV3-1 (or the pseudogene TRBV3-2) and TRBJ2-7; D may be TRBD1 (6 bases). V lost 2 bases to trimming and J lost 0 bases, with 17 bases between them. Germline-derived CDR1 and CDR2 are LGHDT and YNNKEL (reference sequence). The CDR3 is made up of 17 amino acids.

The chain uses TRBV6-1 and TRBJ1-1; D is uncertain. Germline assignment: CDR1 MNHNS and CDR2 SASEGT. Trimming pared 4 bases from V and 1 base from J, leaving 16 bases between. This CDR3 has 16 amino acids. CDR3 DNA sequence: TGTGCCAGCAGTGCCCGAAGCAGGATTTGGAACACTGAAGCTTTCTTT. Translating it yields CASSARSRIWNTEAFF.

The chain joins TRBV29-1 to TRBJ1-1, with 7 bases matching TRBD1. J gave up 3 bases and V 1 base, and 5 bases lay outside the gene matches. This CDR3 spans 14 amino acids. The germline CDR1 and CDR2 sequences are SQVTM and ANQGSEA. Here the CDR3 DNA reads TGCAGCGTTGAAGGAGGGGGCGTCGACACTGAAGCTTTCTTT. Translating gives CSVEGGGVDTEAFF.

CDR3 nucleotide sequence: TGTGCCAGCAGGGAGGGCGGGGGCAACTATGGCTACACCTTC. It is translated as CASREGGGNYGYTF. V usage is TRBV2 and J usage is TRBJ1-2; D might be TRBD1 (6 bases). CDR1 and CDR2 from the germline V gene are SNHLY and FYNNEI. The CDR3 is 14 residues long. V lost 6 bases and J lost 2, with 13 bases in between.

V and J are TRBV10-3 and TRBJ1-2, with D possibly TRBD1 on 6 matching bases. Deletions cut 5 bases from V and 3 bases from J, with 13 bases between. CDR1 is ENHRY, CDR2 SYGVKD, per germline. The CDR3 has 14 amino acids. In DNA, the CDR3 is TGTGCCATCAGTTACCAGGGGTTAGACTATGGCTACACCTTC. Residues: CAISYQGLDYGYTF.

The V gene is TRBV5-6, the J gene TRBJ2-5, with 10 bases identical to TRBD2. CDR1 is SGHDT and CDR2 is YYEEEE in the germline V gene. After removal of 1 base from V and 5 bases from J, the junction contained 8 bases not matched to a gene. The CDR3 loop spans 16 amino acids. The CDR3 nucleotides are TGTGCCAGCAGCTTGTGGACTAGCGGAGGGGAGGAGACCCAGTACTTC. It encodes CASSLWTSGGEETQYF.

The V call is TRBV4-2, the J call TRBJ1-2; no clear D gene. Trimming cost V 2 bases and J 3 bases, with 4 bases left between them. Germline-derived CDR1 and CDR2 are LGHNA and YNFKEQ. The CDR3 is 12 residues long. CDR3 DNA: TGTGCCAGCAGCCAACAGGACTATGGCTACACCTTC. This gives the protein CASSQQDYGYTF.

This chain joins TRBV11-2 and TRBJ1-1; D is possibly TRBD1 (6 bases). The germline CDR1 and CDR2 sequences are SGHAT and FQNNGV. This CDR3 region has 16 residues. Between the trimmed V and J ends, which lost 1 base and 2 bases, there was a span of 14 bases. The CDR3 coding sequence is TGTGCCAGCAGCTTAGTTAGCGGGACACATAACACTGAAGCTTTCTTT. Encoded protein: CASSLVSGTHNTEAFF.